This T cell receptor beta chain was identified in a study of immune evolution from preneoplasia to lung adenocarcinoma. On the study more broadly: HLA loss of heterozygosity: about 7% AIS, around 16% MIA, around 33% ADC, none AAH.

TCRdb keeps only in-frame clones here, not all; method: immunoSEQ multiplex PCR. The profile covers several thousand clones, with approximately 85% appearing a single time and approximately 4.6% taken by the ten largest. V trimming: 6 bases; J trimming: 1 base; junction bases outside the gene matches: 6. There are 14 residues in the CDR3. Germline V gene lookup returns CDR1 SQVTM and CDR2 ANQGSEA. Study results and caveats: Normal lung had highest clonality; later lesions appeared denser, more diverse.

About this clone: Its antigen is unknown.

Resections took place in Japan or China from the mid-2010s to the late 2010s. The specimen was FFPE invasive lung adenocarcinoma tissue. This chain joins TRBV29-1 and TRBJ1-5, with 7 bases that match TRBD1. The sequence derives from a person aged 50-70 years with lung adenocarcinoma. CDR3 sequence: CSVIGTDSNQPQHF. The CDR3 DNA is TGCAGCGTCATAGGGACAGACAGCAATCAGCCCCAGCATTTT.